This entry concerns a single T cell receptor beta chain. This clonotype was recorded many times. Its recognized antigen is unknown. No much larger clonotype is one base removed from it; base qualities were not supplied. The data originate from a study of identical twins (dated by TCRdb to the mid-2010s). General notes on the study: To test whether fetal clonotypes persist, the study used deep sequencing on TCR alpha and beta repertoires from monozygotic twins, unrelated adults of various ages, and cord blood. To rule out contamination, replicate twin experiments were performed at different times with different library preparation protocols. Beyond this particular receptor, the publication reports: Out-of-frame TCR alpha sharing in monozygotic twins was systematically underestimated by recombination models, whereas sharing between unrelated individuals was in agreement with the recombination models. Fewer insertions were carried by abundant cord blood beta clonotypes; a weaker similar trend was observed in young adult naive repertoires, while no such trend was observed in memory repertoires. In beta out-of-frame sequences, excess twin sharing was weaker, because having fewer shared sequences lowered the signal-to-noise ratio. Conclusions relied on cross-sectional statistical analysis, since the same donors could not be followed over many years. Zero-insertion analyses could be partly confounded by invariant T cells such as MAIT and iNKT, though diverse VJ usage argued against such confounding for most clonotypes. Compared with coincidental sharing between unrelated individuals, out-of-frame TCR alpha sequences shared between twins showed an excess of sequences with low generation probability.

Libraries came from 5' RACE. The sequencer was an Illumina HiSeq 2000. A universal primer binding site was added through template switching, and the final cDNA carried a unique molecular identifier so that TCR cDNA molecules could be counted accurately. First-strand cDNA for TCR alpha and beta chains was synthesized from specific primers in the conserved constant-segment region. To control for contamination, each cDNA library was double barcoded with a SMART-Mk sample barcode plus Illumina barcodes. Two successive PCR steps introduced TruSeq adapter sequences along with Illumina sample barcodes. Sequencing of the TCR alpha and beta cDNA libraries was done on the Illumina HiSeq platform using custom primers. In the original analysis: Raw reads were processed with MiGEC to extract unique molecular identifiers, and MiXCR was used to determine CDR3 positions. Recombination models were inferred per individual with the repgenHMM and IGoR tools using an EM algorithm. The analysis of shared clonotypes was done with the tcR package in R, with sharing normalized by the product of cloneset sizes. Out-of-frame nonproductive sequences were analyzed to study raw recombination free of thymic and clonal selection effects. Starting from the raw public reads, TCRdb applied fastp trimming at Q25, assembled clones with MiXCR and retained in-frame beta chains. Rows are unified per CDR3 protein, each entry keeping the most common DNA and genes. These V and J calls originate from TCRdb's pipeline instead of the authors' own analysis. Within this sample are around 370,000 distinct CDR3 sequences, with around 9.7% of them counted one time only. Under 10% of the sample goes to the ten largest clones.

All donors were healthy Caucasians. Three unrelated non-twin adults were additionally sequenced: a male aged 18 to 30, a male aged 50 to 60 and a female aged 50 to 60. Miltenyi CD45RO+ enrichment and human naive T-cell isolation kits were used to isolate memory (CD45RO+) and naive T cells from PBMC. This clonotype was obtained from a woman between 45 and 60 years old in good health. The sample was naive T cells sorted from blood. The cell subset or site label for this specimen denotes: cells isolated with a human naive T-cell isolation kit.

The sequenced DNA: TGTGCCAGCAGTTCCAGCGGGAGAGGAGGGGAGCTGTTTTTT. Translation gives CASSSSGRGGELFF. The chain is encoded by TRBV12-3 or TRBV12-4 joined to TRBJ2-2, with 8 bases in between that match TRBD2. The CDR3 has 14 amino acids, counting the end cysteine and phenylalanine. Solely the CDR3 DNA is kept, with 42 bases framed from the first base. The V end gives up 4 bases and the J end 8 bases, leaving 6 bases in the junction not matched to a gene.